This T cell receptor (beta chain) was retrieved from a study of blood T cell repertoires in COVID-19. This CDR3 is built from 15 residues. Per germline, CDR1 MRHNA and CDR2 SNTAGT. With V trimmed by 6 bases and J by 5 bases, 7 bases remained unmatched. How the authors handled the data: Estimation of nucleated cell counts relied on the amplification of reference gene primers. This table comes from immunoSEQ multiplex PCR, and its TCRdb copy is limited to in-frame clones, with some not included. That table furnishes V, J and clone size, whereas the DNA furnished D and trimming. The sample includes some 300,000 clones, 80% to 90% of them seen just once.

The receptor was derived from a woman in her 50s with COVID-19, enrolled during active disease. The specimen was peripheral blood. This sequence joins TRBV6-4 and TRBJ1-6, with TRBD1 matching 7 bases. The CDR3: CASSKNRGDNSPLHF. Here the CDR3 DNA reads TGTGCCAGCAGCAAGAACAGGGGTGATAATTCACCCCTCCACTTT.